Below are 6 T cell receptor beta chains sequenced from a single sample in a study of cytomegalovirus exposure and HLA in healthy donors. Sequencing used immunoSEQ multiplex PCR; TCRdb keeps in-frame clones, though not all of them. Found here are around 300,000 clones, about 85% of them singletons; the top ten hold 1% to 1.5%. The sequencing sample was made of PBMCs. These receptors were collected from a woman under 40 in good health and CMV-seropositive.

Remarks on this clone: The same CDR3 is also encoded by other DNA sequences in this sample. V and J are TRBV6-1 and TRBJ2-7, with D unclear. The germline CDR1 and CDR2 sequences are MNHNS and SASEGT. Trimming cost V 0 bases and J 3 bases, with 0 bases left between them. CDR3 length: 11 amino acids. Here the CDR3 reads CASSEAYEQYF. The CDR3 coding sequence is TGTGCCAGCAGTGAAGCCTACGAGCAGTACTTC.

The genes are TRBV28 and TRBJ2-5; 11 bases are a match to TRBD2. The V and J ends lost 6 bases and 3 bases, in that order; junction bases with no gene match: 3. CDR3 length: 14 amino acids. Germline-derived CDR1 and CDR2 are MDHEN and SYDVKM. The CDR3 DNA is TGTGCCAGCAGCCCACTAGCGGGGGAAGAGACCCAGTACTTC. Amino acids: CASSPLAGEETQYF.

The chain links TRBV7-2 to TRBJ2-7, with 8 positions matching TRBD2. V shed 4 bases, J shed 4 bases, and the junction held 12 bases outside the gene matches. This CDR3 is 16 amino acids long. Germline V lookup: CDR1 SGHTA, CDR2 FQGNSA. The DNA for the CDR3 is TGTGCCAGCAGCTCCCGAGGAGCGGGAGTATATTACGAGCAGTACTTC. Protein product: CASSSRGAGVYYEQYF.

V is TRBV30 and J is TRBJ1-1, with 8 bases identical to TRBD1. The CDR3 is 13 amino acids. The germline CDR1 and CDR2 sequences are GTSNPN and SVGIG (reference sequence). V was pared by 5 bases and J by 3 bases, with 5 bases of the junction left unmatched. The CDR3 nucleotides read TGTGCCTGGGGACCAGGGGGCCACACTGAAGCTTTCTTT. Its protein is CAWGPGGHTEAFF.

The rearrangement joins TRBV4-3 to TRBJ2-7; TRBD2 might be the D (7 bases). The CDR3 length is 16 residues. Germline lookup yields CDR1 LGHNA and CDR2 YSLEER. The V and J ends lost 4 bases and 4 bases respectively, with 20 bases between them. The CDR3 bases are TGCGCCAGCAGCCGGGGGGGGCAGGGAAGTTTTTACGAGCAGTACTTC. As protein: CASSRGGQGSFYEQYF.

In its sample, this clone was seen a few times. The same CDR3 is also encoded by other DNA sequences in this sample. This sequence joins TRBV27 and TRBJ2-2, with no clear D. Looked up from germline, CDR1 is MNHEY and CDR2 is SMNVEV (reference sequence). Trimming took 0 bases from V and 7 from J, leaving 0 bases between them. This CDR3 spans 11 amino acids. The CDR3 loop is CASSLSGELFF. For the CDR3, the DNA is TGTGCCAGCAGTTTATCCGGGGAGCTGTTTTTT.